The clone carrying this TCR beta chain came up a few times. Its specificity is unknown. The CDR3 runs to 16 residues. Trimming took 4 bases from V and 6 from J, leaving 18 bases between them. Germline CDR1 reads MGHRA; CDR2 reads YSYEKL. This record comes from a study of T-cell memory formation after mild COVID-19. As for the study in general: TCR clusters were largely donor specific.

General study points: Most CD4+ clones that shrank were in CM and EM, while CD8+ ones turned up in EMRA. Whether second-wave clones peaking at day 37 were SARS-CoV-2 specific went unconfirmed.

After 5'RACE with constant-segment primers, TCR alpha and TCR beta cDNA libraries carrying sample barcodes and UMIs were obtained. From the 5' RACE reads, TCRdb called clonotypes with MiXCR, one entry per CDR3 protein. The table lists fewer than 450,000 distinct CDR3 sequences, less than 25% of them singletons. This sequence was found in an adult woman who had mild COVID-19 (a few samples of this study predate the infection). Cell type and time point are not known. The chain uses TRBV4-1 and TRBJ1-4, with a tentative D call TRBD1 (6 bases). Sequencing used PBMCs or a T cell subset sorted from them (not recorded which). The chain's CDR3 is CASSRPTGNSYEKLFF. The CDR3 DNA is TGCGCCAGCAGCCGCCCAACAGGGAATTCATATGAAAAACTGTTTTTT.